This T cell receptor (beta chain) was observed in a study of cytotoxic CD8 clonotypes in ibrutinib-treated CLL (dated by TCRdb to the early 2020s). For the study in its entirety: The cohort had about a dozen relapsed/refractory and around 14 treatment-naive patients; some 17 were IGHV unmutated. Partial responses were observed in roughly 24 patients and complete responses in 2; after a median follow-up of 68 months, remission was maintained in roughly 14 patients and progression was observed in approximately 12. Response samples were taken after a median of roughly a year on treatment, ranging from 6 to 36 months. An average of 255,043 productive templates and approximately 90,000 productive rearrangements was obtained per sample. Longitudinal samples were obtainable from about 30% of the roughly 90 participants in the trial. Cryopreserved peripheral blood mononuclear cells were obtained prior to treatment, at the time of response, and at either disease progression or sustained remission. Every remission and progressive disease sample was obtained while ibrutinib was still being received by the patients. The study at large found these results: Sampling times were not matched between sustained-remission and progressing patients, and lymph node repertoires were not studied. At baseline, clonality was higher than in age-matched healthy donors and showed a strong correlation with circulating CD8+ T-cell counts. Public clonotypes were found to be uncommon and were observed to contract or remain stable during treatment; the increase in clonality was shown to reflect expansion of private clonotypes at ibrutinib response. Clonality rose at ibrutinib response, remained stable during sustained remission, and dropped back toward baseline at progression.

A MiSeq instrument was used for deep resolution sequencing, which targeted depths ranging from 1 in 1 million up to 1 in 200,000 T cells, with coverage averaging 10x for each clonotype. TCR beta libraries were generated with the immunoSEQ hsTCRB Kit. In the source study's methods: ImmunoSEQ Data Assistant and ImmunoSEQ Analyzer were used for data analysis, and V, D and J genes were assigned according to IMGT definitions. Clonality, which ranges from 0 to 1, was calculated as one minus the normalized Shannon entropy of productive rearrangement frequencies. Only overrepresented clonotypes making up at least 0.05% of each patient's repertoire were included in the public clonotype analysis. Thirteen age-matched healthy donor repertoires from immuneACCESS were used as controls for clonality. Held by TCRdb, this immuneACCESS table contains in-frame sequences only and omits some clones. Under half of the omission traces to an unresolved V gene where checked; the cause of the rest is unknown. V and J calls and clone size follow that table, whereas D and trimming were derived from the DNA. Counted in this sample were 300,000 or so clones; roughly 70% of them appeared once. Of the sample, roughly 6.7% falls within the top ten clones.

A remark on this clone: The antigen this receptor binds is unknown. Nothing much larger sits one base from this clone, and base qualities are not available.

For TCR beta library preparation, around 1.9 micrograms of genomic DNA were extracted from the cryopreserved PBMCs. Longitudinal blood samples from CLL patients receiving ibrutinib monotherapy were subjected to high-throughput TCR beta sequencing. The patients were enrolled in a single-center, open-label phase 2 trial of ibrutinib monotherapy. The CDR3 spans 15 residues, from the cysteine through the phenylalanine. Only the CDR3 region is kept as DNA, spanning 45 bases read in frame from base 1. V trim: 4 bases; J trim: 7 bases; unmatched bases: 8. Looking up the germline V gene yields CDR1 SGDLS and CDR2 YYNGEE.

The chain is made from TRBV9 and TRBJ2-2, and 9 junction bases match TRBD1. The receptor comes from a human donor with chronic lymphocytic leukemia. The sequencing here drew on PBMCs, taken after 36 months of ibrutinib treatment. The encoded CDR3 is CASSFRTGVIGELFF. The DNA sequence reads TGTGCCAGCAGCTTCAGGACAGGGGTCATCGGGGAGCTGTTTTTT.